Listed here are 2 T cell receptor beta chains from one sample, sequenced in a study of response to subunit inactivated influenza vaccine (dated by TCRdb to the late 2010s). Library preparation used RT-PCR. The sequencer listed for this sample is Illumina HiSeq 2500. Using fastp at Q25 and MiXCR, TCRdb reprocessed the public reads and kept productive beta chains. All rows with the same CDR3 protein become a single entry with the most common DNA and genes. The table for this sample lists hundreds of thousands of distinct CDR3 sequences; approximately 15% of them were counted only once. The ten most abundant clones make up less than 9% of the sample. Sequencing was performed on PBMCs from blood, taken 14 to 15 days before vaccination. The receptors here all came from a man in his fifties or sixties who received an inactivated influenza vaccine. Donor details come from another sample of the same person, matched by shared clones.

The genes are TRBV10-3 and TRBJ2-3; D is ambiguous. This CDR3 spans 15 amino acids. CDR1 is ENHRY, CDR2 SYGVKD, per germline. Trimming took 0 bases from V and 5 from J, leaving 12 bases between them. The DNA of the CDR3 is TGTGCCATCAGTGAGTCCTTGTCTTCGGGAGATACGCAGTATTTT. This encodes CAISESLSSGDTQYF.

The table lists this clonotype with a few counts. The rearrangement uses TRBV12-3 or TRBV12-4 and TRBJ2-3, with unresolved D. The CDR3 is 13 amino acids. Trimming removed 3 bases from V and 4 bases from J, with 8 bases in between. DNA of the CDR3: TGTGCCAGCAGTTTCTTAGAGTCAGATACGCAGTATTTT. It encodes CASSFLESDTQYF.